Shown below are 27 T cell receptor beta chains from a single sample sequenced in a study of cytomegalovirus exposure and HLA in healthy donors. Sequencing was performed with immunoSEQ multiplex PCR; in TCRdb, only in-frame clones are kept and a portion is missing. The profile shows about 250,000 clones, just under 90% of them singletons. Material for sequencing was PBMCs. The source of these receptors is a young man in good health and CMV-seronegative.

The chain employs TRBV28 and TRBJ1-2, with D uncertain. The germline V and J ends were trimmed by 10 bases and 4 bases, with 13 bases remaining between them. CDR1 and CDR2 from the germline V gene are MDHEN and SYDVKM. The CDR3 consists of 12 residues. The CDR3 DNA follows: TGTGCCACCTGGATCGAGGGCTATGGCTACACCTTC. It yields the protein CATWIEGYGYTF.

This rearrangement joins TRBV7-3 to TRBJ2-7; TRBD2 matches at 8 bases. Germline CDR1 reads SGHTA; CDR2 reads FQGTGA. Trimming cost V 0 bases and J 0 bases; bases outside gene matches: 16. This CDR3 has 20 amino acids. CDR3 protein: CASSLTKGTRETKGSYEQYF. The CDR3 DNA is TGTGCCAGCAGCTTAACGAAGGGGACTAGAGAGACAAAAGGCTCCTACGAGCAGTACTTC.

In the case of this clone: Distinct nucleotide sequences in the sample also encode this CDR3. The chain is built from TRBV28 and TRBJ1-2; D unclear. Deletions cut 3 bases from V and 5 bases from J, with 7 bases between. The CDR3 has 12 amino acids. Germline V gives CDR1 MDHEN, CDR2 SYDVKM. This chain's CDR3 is CASSLRLYGYTF. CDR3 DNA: TGTGCCAGCAGTTTGCGGCTATATGGCTACACCTTC.

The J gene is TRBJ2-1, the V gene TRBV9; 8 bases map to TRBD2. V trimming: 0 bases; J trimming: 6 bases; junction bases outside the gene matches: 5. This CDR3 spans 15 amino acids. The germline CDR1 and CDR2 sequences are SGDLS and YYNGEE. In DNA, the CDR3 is TGTGCCAGCAGCGTAGGGGCGGGAGGCATCAATGAGCAGTTCTTC. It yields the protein CASSVGAGGINEQFF.

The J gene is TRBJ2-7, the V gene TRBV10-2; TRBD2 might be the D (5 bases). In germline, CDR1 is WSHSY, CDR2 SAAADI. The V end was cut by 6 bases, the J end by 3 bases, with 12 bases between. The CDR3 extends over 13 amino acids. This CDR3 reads CASRSGAGYEQYF. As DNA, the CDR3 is TGCGCCAGCAGGAGCGGAGCTGGCTACGAGCAGTACTTC.

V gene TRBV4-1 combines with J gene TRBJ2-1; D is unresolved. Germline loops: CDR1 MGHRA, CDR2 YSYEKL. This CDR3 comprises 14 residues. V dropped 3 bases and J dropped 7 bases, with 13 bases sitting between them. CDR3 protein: CASSQPPQSNEQFF. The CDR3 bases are TGCGCCAGCAGCCAGCCCCCACAGAGTAATGAGCAGTTCTTC.

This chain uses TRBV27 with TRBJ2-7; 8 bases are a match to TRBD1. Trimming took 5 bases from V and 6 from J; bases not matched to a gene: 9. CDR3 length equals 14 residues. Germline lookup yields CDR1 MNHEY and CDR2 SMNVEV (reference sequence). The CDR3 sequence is CASSPGTGWGEQYF. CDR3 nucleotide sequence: TGTGCCAGCAGTCCCGGGACAGGCTGGGGCGAGCAGTACTTC.

The chain's CDR3 is CASNDIYEQYF. The CDR3 nucleotides read TGTGCCAGCAACGACATCTACGAGCAGTACTTC. The V and J genes are TRBV28 and TRBJ2-7, with no clear D. V was cut by 7 bases and J by 3 bases, with 7 bases left in between. The CDR3 spans 11 residues. Germline lookup yields CDR1 MDHEN and CDR2 SYDVKM.

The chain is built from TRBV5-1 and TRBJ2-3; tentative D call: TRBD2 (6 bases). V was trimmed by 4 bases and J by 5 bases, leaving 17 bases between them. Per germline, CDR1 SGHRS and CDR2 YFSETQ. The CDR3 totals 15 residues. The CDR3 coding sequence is TGCGCCAGCAGCCTCTCGACTAGTTCTTTAGATACGCAGTATTTT. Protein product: CASSLSTSSLDTQYF.

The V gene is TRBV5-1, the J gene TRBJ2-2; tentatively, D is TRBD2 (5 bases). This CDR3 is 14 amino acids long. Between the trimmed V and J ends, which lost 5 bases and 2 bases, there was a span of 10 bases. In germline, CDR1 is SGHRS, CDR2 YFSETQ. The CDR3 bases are TGCGCCAGCAGTAGTGAGGGTAACACCGGGGAGCTGTTTTTT. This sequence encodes CASSSEGNTGELFF.

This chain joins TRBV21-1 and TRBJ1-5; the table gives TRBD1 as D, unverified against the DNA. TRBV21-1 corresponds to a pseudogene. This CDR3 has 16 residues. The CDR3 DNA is TGTGCCAGCAGCAAAAGGGACAGGGAACAGAATCAGCCCCAGCATTTT. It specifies CASSKRDREQNQPQHF.

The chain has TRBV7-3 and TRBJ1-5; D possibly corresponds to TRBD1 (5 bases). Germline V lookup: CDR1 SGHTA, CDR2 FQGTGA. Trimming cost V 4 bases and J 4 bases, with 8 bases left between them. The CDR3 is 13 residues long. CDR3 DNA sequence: TGTGCCAGCAGCTCCCAGGGTAATCAGCCCCAGCATTTT. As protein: CASSSQGNQPQHF.

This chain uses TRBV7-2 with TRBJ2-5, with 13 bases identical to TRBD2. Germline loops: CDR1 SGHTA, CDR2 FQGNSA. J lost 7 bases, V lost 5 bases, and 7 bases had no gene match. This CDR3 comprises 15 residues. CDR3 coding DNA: TGTGCCAGCAGCCCCGGACTAGCGGGAGAAGGGACCCAGTACTTC. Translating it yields CASSPGLAGEGTQYF.

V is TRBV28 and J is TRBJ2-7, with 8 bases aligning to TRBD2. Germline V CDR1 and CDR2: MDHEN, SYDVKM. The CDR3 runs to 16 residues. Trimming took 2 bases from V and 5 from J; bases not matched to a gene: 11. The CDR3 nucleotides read TGTGCCAGCAGTTTACAGAGCGGGAGAGATTTGGACGAGCAGTACTTC. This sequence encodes CASSLQSGRDLDEQYF.

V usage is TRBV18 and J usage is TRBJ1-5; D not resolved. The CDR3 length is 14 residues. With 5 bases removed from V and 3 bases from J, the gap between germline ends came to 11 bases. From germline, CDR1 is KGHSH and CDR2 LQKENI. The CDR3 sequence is CASSVTSSNQPQHF. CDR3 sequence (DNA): TGTGCCAGCTCAGTTACGAGTTCCAATCAGCCCCAGCATTTT.

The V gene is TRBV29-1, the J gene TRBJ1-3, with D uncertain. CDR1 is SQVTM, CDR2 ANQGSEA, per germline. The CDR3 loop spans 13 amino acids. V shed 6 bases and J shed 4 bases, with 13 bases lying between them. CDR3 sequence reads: CSVEEQTGNTIYF. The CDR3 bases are TGCAGCGTAGAGGAGCAAACGGGAAACACCATATATTTT.

For the CDR3, the DNA is TGTGCCAGCAGTCCCCAGGGGGCTGGGGATGAGCAGTTCTTC. This encodes CASSPQGAGDEQFF. The chain uses TRBV28 and TRBJ2-1; 8 nucleotides agree with TRBD1. The V segment lost 5 bases and the J segment 8 bases; nucleotides outside the gene matches: 8. The CDR3 consists of 14 residues. Germline lookup yields CDR1 MDHEN and CDR2 SYDVKM.

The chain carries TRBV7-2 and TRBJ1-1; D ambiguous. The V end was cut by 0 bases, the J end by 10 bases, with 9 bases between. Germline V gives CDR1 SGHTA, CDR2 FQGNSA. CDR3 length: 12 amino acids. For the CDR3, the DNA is TGTGCCAGCAGCTTAGCGCAGGTCCCAGCTTTCTTT. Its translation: CASSLAQVPAFF. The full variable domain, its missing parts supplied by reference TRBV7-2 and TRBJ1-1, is GAGVSQSPSNKVTEKGKDVELRCDPISGHTALYWYRQSLGQGLEFLIYFQGNSAPDKSGLPSDRFSAERTGGSVSTLTIQRTQQEDSAVYLCASSLAQVPAFFGQGTRLTVV.

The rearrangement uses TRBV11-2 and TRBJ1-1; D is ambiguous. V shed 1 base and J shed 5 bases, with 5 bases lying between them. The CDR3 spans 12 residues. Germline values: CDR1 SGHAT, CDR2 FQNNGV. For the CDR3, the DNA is TGTGCCAGCAGCTTAGTACAGACTGAAGCTTTCTTT. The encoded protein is CASSLVQTEAFF. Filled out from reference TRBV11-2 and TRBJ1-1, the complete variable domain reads EAGVAQSPRYKIIEKRQSVAFWCNPISGHATLYWYQQILGQGPKLLIQFQNNGVVDDSQLPKDRFSAERLKGVDSTLKIQPAKLEDSAVYLCASSLVQTEAFFGQGTRLTVV.

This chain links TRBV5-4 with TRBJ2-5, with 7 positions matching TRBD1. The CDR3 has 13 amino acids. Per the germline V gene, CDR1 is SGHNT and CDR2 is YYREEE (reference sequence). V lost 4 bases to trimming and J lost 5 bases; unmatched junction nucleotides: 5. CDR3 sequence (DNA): TGTGCCAGCAGCCCCACAGGGGAGGAGACCCAGTACTTC. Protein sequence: CASSPTGEETQYF.

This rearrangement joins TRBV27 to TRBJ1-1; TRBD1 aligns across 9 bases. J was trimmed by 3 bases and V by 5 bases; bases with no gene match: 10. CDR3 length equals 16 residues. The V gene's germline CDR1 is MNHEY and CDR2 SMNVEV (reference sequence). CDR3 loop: CASSPGTGRMDTEAFF. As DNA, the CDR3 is TGTGCCAGCAGTCCAGGGACAGGGAGGATGGACACTGAAGCTTTCTTT.

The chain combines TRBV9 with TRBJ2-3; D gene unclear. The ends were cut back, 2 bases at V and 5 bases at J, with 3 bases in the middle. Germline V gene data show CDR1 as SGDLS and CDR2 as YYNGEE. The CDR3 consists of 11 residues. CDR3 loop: CASSVRDTQYF. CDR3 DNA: TGTGCCAGCAGCGTTCGAGATACGCAGTATTTT.

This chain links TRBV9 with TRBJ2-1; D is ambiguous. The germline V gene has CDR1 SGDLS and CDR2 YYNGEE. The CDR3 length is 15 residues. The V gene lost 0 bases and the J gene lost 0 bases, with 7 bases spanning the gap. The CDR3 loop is CASSVDVSSYNEQFF. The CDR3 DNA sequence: TGTGCCAGCAGCGTAGACGTGAGCTCCTACAATGAGCAGTTCTTC.

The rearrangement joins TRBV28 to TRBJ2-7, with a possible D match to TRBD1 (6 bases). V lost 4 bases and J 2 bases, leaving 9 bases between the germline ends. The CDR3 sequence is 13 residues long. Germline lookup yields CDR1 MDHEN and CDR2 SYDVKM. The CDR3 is CASSSGTPYEQYF. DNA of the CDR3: TGTGCCAGCAGTTCCGGGACACCCTACGAGCAGTACTTC.

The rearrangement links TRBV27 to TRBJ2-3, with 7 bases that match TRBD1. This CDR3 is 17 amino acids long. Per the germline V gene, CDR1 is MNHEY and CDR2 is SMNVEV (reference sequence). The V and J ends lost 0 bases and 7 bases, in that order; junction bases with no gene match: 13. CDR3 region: CASSLSNPGGGRNTQYF. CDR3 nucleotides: TGTGCCAGCAGTTTATCGAATCCAGGGGGTGGCCGAAATACGCAGTATTTT.

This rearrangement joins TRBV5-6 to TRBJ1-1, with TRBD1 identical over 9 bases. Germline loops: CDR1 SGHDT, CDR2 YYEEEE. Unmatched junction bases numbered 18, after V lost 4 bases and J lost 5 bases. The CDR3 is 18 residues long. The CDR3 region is CASSPYSPGQGKRTEAFF. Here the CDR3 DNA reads TGTGCCAGCAGCCCCTATTCCCCGGGACAGGGAAAGAGGACTGAAGCTTTCTTT.

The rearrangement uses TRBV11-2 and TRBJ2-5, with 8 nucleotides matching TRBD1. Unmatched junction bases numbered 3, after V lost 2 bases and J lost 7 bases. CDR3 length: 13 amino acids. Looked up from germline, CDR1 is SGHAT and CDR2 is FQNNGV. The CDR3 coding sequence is TGTGCCAGCAGCTTATCACAGGGGGGGACCCAGTACTTC. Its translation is CASSLSQGGTQYF. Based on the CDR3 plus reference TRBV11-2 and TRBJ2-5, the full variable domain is EAGVAQSPRYKIIEKRQSVAFWCNPISGHATLYWYQQILGQGPKLLIQFQNNGVVDDSQLPKDRFSAERLKGVDSTLKIQPAKLEDSAVYLCASSLSQGGTQYFGPGTRLLVL.